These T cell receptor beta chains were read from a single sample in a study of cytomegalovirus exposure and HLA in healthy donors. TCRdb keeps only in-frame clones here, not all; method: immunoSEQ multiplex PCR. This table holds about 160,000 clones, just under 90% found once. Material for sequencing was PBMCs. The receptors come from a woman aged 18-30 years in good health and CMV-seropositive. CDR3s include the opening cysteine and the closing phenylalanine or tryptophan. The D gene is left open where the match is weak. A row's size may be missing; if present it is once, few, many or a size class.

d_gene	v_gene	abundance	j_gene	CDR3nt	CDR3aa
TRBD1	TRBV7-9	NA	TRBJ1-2	TGTGCCAGCATCCAGACAGGGAGCTATGGCTACACCTTC	CASIQTGSYGYTF
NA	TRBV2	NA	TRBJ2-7	TGTGCCAGCAGTGAAACACCATGGACCCGGGGCGAGCAGTACTTC	CASSETPWTRGEQYF
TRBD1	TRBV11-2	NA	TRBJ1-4	TGTGCCAGCAGCCGACATACAGGGGCAAGAGGTGAAAAACTGTTTTTT	CASSRHTGARGEKLFF
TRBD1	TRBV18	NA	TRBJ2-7	TGTGCCAGCTCCCAGACGGACAGGGTCGAGCAGTACTTC	CASSQTDRVEQYF
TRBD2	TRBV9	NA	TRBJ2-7	TGTGCCAGCAGCGTAGGGGACTATGCCGAGCAGTACTTC	CASSVGDYAEQYF
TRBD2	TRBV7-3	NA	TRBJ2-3	TGTGCCAGCAGCTTAGGGACTATGAGCTCAGATACGCAGTATTTT	CASSLGTMSSDTQYF
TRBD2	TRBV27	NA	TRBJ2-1	TGTGCCAGCAGTTCCTTCGGACTAGCGGGACCCTCAAACTCCAATGAGCAGTTCTTC	CASSSFGLAGPSNSNEQFF
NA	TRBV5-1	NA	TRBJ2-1	TGCGCCAGCAGCCACGGCAGGGCAGACTACAATGAGCAGTTCTTC	CASSHGRADYNEQFF
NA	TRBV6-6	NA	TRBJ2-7	TGTGCCAGCAGTCGAGTCTACGAGCAGTACTTC	CASSRVYEQYF
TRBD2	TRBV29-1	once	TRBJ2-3	TGCAGCGTTGAATATGGTGGGAGGGCGGGGGATACGCAGTATTTT	CSVEYGGRAGDTQYF
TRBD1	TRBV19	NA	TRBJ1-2	TGTGCCAGTGGAGACCGGGACAGGGCTTATGGCTACACCTTC	CASGDRDRAYGYTF
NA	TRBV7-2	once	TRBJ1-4	TGTGCCAGCAGCCCCCGGACTTTGGATGAAAAACTGTTTTTT	CASSPRTLDEKLFF
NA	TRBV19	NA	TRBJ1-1	TGTGCCAGTAATGCGGGGATGAACACTGAAGCTTTCTTT	CASNAGMNTEAFF
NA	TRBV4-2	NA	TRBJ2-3	TGTGCCAGCAGCCAAAGGTATGAGGAGAACACAGATACGCAGTATTTT	CASSQRYEENTDTQYF
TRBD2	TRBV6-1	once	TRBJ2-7	TGTGCCAGCAGGGGGGGGACTGTCTCCTACGAGCAGTACTTC	CASRGGTVSYEQYF
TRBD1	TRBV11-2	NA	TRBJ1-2	TGTGCCAGCACCCCGGGACAGGGTTTCGGCTACACCTTC	CASTPGQGFGYTF
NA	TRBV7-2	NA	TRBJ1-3	TGTGCCAGCAGTCCCAGGGCGGGAAACACCATATATTTT	CASSPRAGNTIYF
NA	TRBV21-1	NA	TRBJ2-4	TGTGCCAGCAGCAGACAGGACATTCAGTACTTC	CASSRQDIQYF
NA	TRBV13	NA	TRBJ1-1	TGTGCCAGCGCCCCGGGGGGGCAGGGGTATCGTGCAGCTTTCTTT	CASAPGGQGYRAAFF
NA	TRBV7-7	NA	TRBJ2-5	TGTGCTAGCAGCTTAGTTGAGGGCCAGACCCAGTACTTC	CASSLVEGQTQYF
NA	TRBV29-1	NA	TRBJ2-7	TGCAGCGTTGAAGTCCCGACAGCAACCTACGAGCAGTACTTC	CSVEVPTATYEQYF
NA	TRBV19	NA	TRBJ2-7	TGTGCCAGTAGGGAAAGGGGCGAGCAGTACTTC	CASRERGEQYF
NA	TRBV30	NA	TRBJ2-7	TGTGCCTGGAGTCGGGACACCATGGAGCAGTACTTC	CAWSRDTMEQYF
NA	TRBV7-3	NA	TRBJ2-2	TGTGCCAGCAGCTTAGATCGGCGGCTCGCGAACACCGGGGAGCTGTTTTTT	CASSLDRRLANTGELFF
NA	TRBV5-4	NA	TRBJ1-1	TGTGCCAGCAGCTTGGATACGGGGAACACTGAAGCTTTCTTT	CASSLDTGNTEAFF
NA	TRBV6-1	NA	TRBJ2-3	TGTGCCAGCAGCTCGACCAGGGGGGCAACAGATACGCAGTATTTT	CASSSTRGATDTQYF
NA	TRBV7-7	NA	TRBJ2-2	TGTGCTAGCAGCTTATATACAGGGAACACCGGGGAGCTGTTTTTT	CASSLYTGNTGELFF
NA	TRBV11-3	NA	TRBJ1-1	TGTGCCAGCAGCCGGTCGGGACTCAGGACGACTGAAGCTTTCTTT	CASSRSGLRTTEAFF
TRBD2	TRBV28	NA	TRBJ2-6	TGTGCCAGCAGTTTCGGGGGGATTGGGGCCAACGTCCTGACTTTC	CASSFGGIGANVLTF
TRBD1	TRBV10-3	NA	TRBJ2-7	TGTGCCATCGGAGAGACAGGGAGCTCCTACGAGCAGTACTTC	CAIGETGSSYEQYF
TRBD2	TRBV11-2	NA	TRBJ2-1	TGTGCCAGCAGCTTAGCCCCCCAAGCGGGGCCCTACAATGAGCAGTTCTTC	CASSLAPQAGPYNEQFF
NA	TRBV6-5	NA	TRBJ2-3	TGTGCCAGCAGTGTAGGAGGCGGGAGCACAGATACGCAGTATTTT	CASSVGGGSTDTQYF
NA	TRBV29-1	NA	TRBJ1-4	TGCAGCGTCGACAGCGCAACTAATGAAAAACTGTTTTTT	CSVDSATNEKLFF
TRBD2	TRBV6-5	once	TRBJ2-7	TGTGCCAGCAGTTATCGACTAGCTTCCTACGAGCAGTACTTC	CASSYRLASYEQYF
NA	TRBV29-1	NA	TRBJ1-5	TGCAGCGCACTGACACGGTCGGGCAATCAGCCCCAGCATTTT	CSALTRSGNQPQHF
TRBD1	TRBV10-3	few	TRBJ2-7	TGTGCCACCCTATTACGACAGGGCGCCGAGCAGTACTTC	CATLLRQGAEQYF
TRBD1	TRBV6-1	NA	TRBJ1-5	TGTGCCAGCAGTTCTGACAGGGTGCAGCCCCAGCATTTT	CASSSDRVQPQHF
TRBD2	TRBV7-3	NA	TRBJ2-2	TGTGCCAGCAGTAATACTAGCGGGAGTATCTGGTCGAGGGACACCGGGGAGCTGTTTTTT	CASSNTSGSIWSRDTGELFF
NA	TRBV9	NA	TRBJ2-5	TGTGCCAGCAGCGTAGGTTCGGGAGCCGAGACCCAGTACTTC	CASSVGSGAETQYF
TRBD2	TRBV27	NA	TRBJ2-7	TGTGCCAGCAGTTCAGGTCCTAGCGGGACCCCCTACGAGCAGTACTTC	CASSSGPSGTPYEQYF